A single sample gave rise to the 8 T cell receptor beta chains below, sequenced in a study of T cell clonality in common variable immunodeficiency. Assay used: immunoSEQ multiplex PCR; TCRdb lists only in-frame clones, some missing. Singletons are absent from the sample, which has under 45,000 clones. The sample taken for sequencing was peripheral blood mononuclear cells. These TCRs come from a person aged 18 to 70 in good health.

The table lists this clone with many counts. The covered CDR3 bases are TGTGCCAGCAGCCTCGGGGGGCGCAGAACCTACGAG. This sequence encodes CASSLGGRRTYE. The full CDR3 protein reads CASSLGGRRTYEQYF. The rearrangement joins TRBV5-4 to TRBJ2-7; D is possibly TRBD2 (7 bases). Read data end 3 residues before the CDR3 end; the end is taken from the germline J gene. V shed 4 bases and J shed 2 bases, with 16 bases lying between them. Germline values: CDR1 SGHNT, CDR2 YYREEE (reference sequence). The CDR3 loop spans 15 amino acids.

This clone was seen at least ten times. Incomplete CDR3 DNA: TGTGCCAGCAGCGTAGGCGGGGGGAGCACAGATACG. Its translation: CASSVGGGSTDT. The whole CDR3 sequence reads CASSVGGGSTDTQYF. The rearrangement joins TRBV9 to TRBJ2-3; 8 bases are shared with TRBD2. The CDR3 end lies 3 residues beyond the end of the read and is filled in from the germline J gene. This CDR3 region has 15 residues. Germline CDR1 reads SGDLS; CDR2 reads YYNGEE. V lost 0 bases to trimming and J lost 0 bases; unmatched junction nucleotides: 0.

This clone has only a few counts. The CDR3 end lies 3 residues beyond the end of the read and is filled in from the germline J gene. The chain recombines TRBV7-9 with TRBJ2-2; 7 positions agree with TRBD2. V shed 3 bases and J 6 bases; nucleotides not matched to a gene: 7. This CDR3 contains 15 residues. Germline V gene lookup returns CDR1 SEHNR and CDR2 FQNEAQ (reference sequence). Incomplete CDR3 DNA: TGTGCCAGCAGCTTGGGCGGGAGAAATTCCGGGGAG. As protein: CASSLGGRNSGE. The CDR3, in full, reads CASSLGGRNSGELFF.

In its sample, this clone was seen many times. The sequenced CDR3 bases are TGTGCCAGCCTCCCGACTAGCGGGGCGACAGATACG. Protein: CASLPTSGATDT. The complete CDR3 sequence is CASLPTSGATDTQYF. V gene TRBV28 combines with J gene TRBJ2-3; 11 positions match TRBD2. The CDR3 goes on 3 residues after the read ends, and that part is filled in from the germline J gene. The CDR3 sequence is 15 residues long. The ends lost 8 bases at V and 3 bases at J; junction bases unmatched: 7. Germline V lookup: CDR1 MDHEN, CDR2 SYDVKM.

This clone has at least ten counts. Sequencing ends 3 residues short of the CDR3 end; the germline J gene provides the rest. J is TRBJ1-1 and V is TRBV20-1, with D perhaps TRBD1 (5 bases). This CDR3 comprises 15 residues. Germline V gives CDR1 DFQATT, CDR2 SNEGSKA (reference sequence). With 3 bases removed from V and 5 bases from J, the gap between germline ends came to 19 bases. The sequenced CDR3 bases are TGCAGTGCTAGCGAGCCGGGCGGGGACGGAACTGAA. Translated: CSASEPGGDGTE. In full, the CDR3 reads CSASEPGGDGTEAFF.

This clone was found a few times. One base away lies a much larger clone, so this may be a sequencing read error. This CDR3 is also generated by other DNA sequences in the sample. The CDR3 sequence: CASSPADRAYNYGYTF. The sequenced part of the CDR3 DNA is TGCGCCAGCAGCCCAGCAGACAGGGCCTATAACTATGGG. The rearrangement uses TRBV5-1 and TRBJ1-2; 7 nucleotides line up with TRBD1. The read ends 3 residues early relative to the CDR3; the germline J gene fills the gap. The germline V gene encodes CDR1 SGHRS and CDR2 YFSETQ. CDR3 length: 16 amino acids.

Ten or more counts support this clone. The read falls 3 residues short of the CDR3 end, and the missing part is taken from the germline J gene. The genes are TRBV28 and TRBJ1-2, with D unresolved. The length of the CDR3 is 11 residues. Germline lookup yields CDR1 MDHEN and CDR2 SYDVKM. This CDR3 is CAIALPNGYTF. Partial CDR3 DNA: TGTGCCATCGCACTCCCAAACGGC.

Notes on this clone: The read finishes 3 residues shy of the CDR3 end, and the germline J gene is used to complete it. This chain links TRBV20-1 with TRBJ2-7; D gene uncertain. The germline gives CDR1 DFQATT, CDR2 SNEGSKA (reference sequence). The CDR3 has 11 residues. Trimming removed 5 bases at V and 3 bases at J, with 8 bases between. The sequenced part of the CDR3 DNA is TGCAGTGCTTCTAGTATCTACGAG. Its translation is CSASSIYE. The whole CDR3 region reads CSASSIYEQYF.